Below are 15 T cell receptor beta chains sequenced from a single sample in a study of T cell responses to AZD1222 COVID-19 vaccine. This table comes from immunoSEQ multiplex PCR, and its TCRdb copy is limited to in-frame clones, with some not included. The sample includes some 140,000 clones, around 90% of them seen just once. Material: peripheral blood, obtained on day 0 of AZD1222 vaccination. These receptors were collected from an adult in good health.

The table lists this clone with a count of one. The gene calls are TRBV7-8 and TRBJ1-2, with D possibly matching TRBD1 (5 bases). V lost 0 bases to trimming and J lost 8 bases, with 13 bases between them. CDR1 is SGHVS, CDR2 FQNEAQ, per germline. The CDR3 sequence is 14 residues long. The CDR3 is CASSLALGGWGYTF. CDR3 in DNA: TGTGCCAGCAGCTTAGCGCTTGGGGGGTGGGGCTACACCTTC. The full variable domain, in which reference TRBV7-8 and TRBJ1-2 provide the parts outside the CDR3, is GAGVSQSPRYKVAKRGQDVALRCDPISGHVSLFWYQQALGQGPEFLTYFQNEAQLDKSGLPSDRFFAERPEGSVSTLKIQRTQQEDSAVYLCASSLALGGWGYTFGSGTRLTVV.

CDR3 sequence (DNA): TGTGCCAGTAGTATAAGCAGGGTAGGGGAAAAACTGTTTTTT. Encoded protein: CASSISRVGEKLFF. V gene TRBV19 combines with J gene TRBJ1-4, with D maybe TRBD1 (5 bases). Trimming cost V 2 bases and J 8 bases, with 12 bases left between them. CDR1 is LNHDA and CDR2 is SQIVND in the germline V gene (reference sequence). The CDR3 contains 14 residues.

This sequence joins TRBV5-1 and TRBJ1-4, with D perhaps TRBD1 (6 bases). The CDR3 is 14 amino acids. V was trimmed by 2 bases and J by 3 bases, leaving 8 bases between them. Germline V gene data show CDR1 as SGHRS and CDR2 as YFSETQ. The CDR3 region is CASSLEGANEKLFF. Written as DNA, the CDR3 is TGCGCCAGCAGCTTAGAGGGGGCTAATGAAAAACTGTTTTTT.

The V and J genes are TRBV27 and TRBJ1-6; D possibly corresponds to TRBD1 (5 bases). This CDR3 comprises 16 residues. Germline lookup yields CDR1 MNHEY and CDR2 SMNVEV (reference sequence). V was cut by 2 bases and J by 8 bases, with 16 bases left in between. The CDR3 loop reads CASSLGVRGRDSPLHF. The CDR3 DNA follows: TGTGCCAGCAGTTTAGGGGTGAGAGGCAGGGATTCACCCCTCCACTTT.

J is TRBJ2-7 and V is TRBV2, with D maybe TRBD1 (5 bases). This CDR3 region has 11 residues. V was pared by 6 bases and J by 6 bases, with 9 bases between. Looked up from germline, CDR1 is SNHLY and CDR2 is FYNNEI. In DNA, the CDR3 is TGTGCCAGCAGCAGGGTGACCGAGCAGTACTTC. Its protein is CASSRVTEQYF.

V gene TRBV9 combines with J gene TRBJ2-3; 11 bases agree with TRBD2. V was pared by 4 bases and J by 6 bases, with 7 bases of the junction left unmatched. In germline, CDR1 is SGDLS, CDR2 YYNGEE. The CDR3 has 15 residues. CDR3 in DNA: TGTGCCAGCAGCTTTAGCGGGGGGGCCGTCGATACGCAGTATTTT. Its protein product is CASSFSGGAVDTQYF.

The rearrangement uses TRBV5-1 and TRBJ1-2; D not resolved. The germline V gene has CDR1 SGHRS and CDR2 YFSETQ. Trimming removed 4 bases from V and 1 base from J, with 11 bases in between. This CDR3 is 14 amino acids long. This CDR3 is CASSQDAFNYGYTF. The CDR3, as DNA: TGCGCCAGCAGCCAGGACGCTTTTAACTATGGCTACACCTTC.

This clone was seen more than once but under ten times. The rearrangement uses TRBV3-1 (or the pseudogene TRBV3-2) and TRBJ1-2; D is possibly TRBD1 (5 bases). Germline V gene lookup returns CDR1 LGHDT and CDR2 YNNKEL (reference sequence). This CDR3 spans 14 amino acids. Trimming left V 5 bases short and J 3 bases short, with 13 bases between. CDR3 loop: CASSSGRQHYGYTF. CDR3 in DNA: TGTGCCAGCAGCTCCGGGAGACAGCACTATGGCTACACCTTC.

V and J are TRBV7-9 and TRBJ1-1; D call uncertain. CDR3 length equals 13 residues. Looked up from germline, CDR1 is SEHNR and CDR2 is FQNEAQ (reference sequence). Trimming took off 5 bases at V and 2 bases at J, with 9 bases between the two ends. The CDR3, as DNA: TGTGCCAGCAGCAAGACGGGAAACACTGAAGCTTTCTTT. Encoded protein: CASSKTGNTEAFF.

The chain links TRBV3-1 (or the pseudogene TRBV3-2) to TRBJ1-1; D gene ambiguous. Germline V lookup: CDR1 LGHDT, CDR2 YNNKEL (reference sequence). V was pared by 2 bases and J by 2 bases, with 15 bases between. There are 16 residues in the CDR3. Here the CDR3 reads CASSQQTSARNTEAFF. The DNA of the CDR3 is TGTGCCAGCAGCCAACAAACCTCCGCCCGAAACACTGAAGCTTTCTTT.

V gene TRBV5-1 combines with J gene TRBJ2-2, with D tentatively TRBD2 (5 bases). V gave up 1 base and J gave up 0 bases, with 10 bases separating them. Per the germline V gene, CDR1 is SGHRS and CDR2 is YFSETQ. There are 16 residues in the CDR3. The DNA of the CDR3 is TGCGCCAGCAGCTTGAAAGAGGGCGCGAACACCGGGGAGCTGTTTTTT. Encoded protein: CASSLKEGANTGELFF.

The chain couples TRBV25-1 to TRBJ1-1; D gene uncertain. This CDR3 region has 12 residues. V was clipped by 1 base and J by 3 bases, with 3 bases between them. The germline CDR1 and CDR2 sequences are MGHDK and SYGVNS. CDR3 in DNA: TGTGCCAGCAGTGAATCCTACACTGAAGCTTTCTTT. This codes for CASSESYTEAFF. The full variable domain, completed using reference TRBV25-1 and TRBJ1-1, is EADIYQTPRYLVIGTGKKITLECSQTMGHDKMYWYQQDPGMELHLIHYSYGVNSTEKGDLSSESTVSRIRTEHFPLTLESARPSHTSQYLCASSESYTEAFFGQGTRLTVV.

V usage is TRBV28 and J usage is TRBJ1-5, with a tentative D call TRBD1 (5 bases). The CDR3 is made up of 15 amino acids. Between the trimmed V and J ends, which lost 6 bases and 7 bases, there was a span of 19 bases. CDR1 is MDHEN, CDR2 SYDVKM, per germline. CDR3 sequence (DNA): TGTGCCAGCAGGAGGGGACTCCCTGGGGACCAGCCCCAGCATTTT. It is translated as CASRRGLPGDQPQHF.

The chain is built from TRBV10-2 and TRBJ1-2; D remains ambiguous. Germline V CDR1 and CDR2: WSHSY, SAAADI. V was pared by 3 bases and J by 1 base, with 3 bases between. The CDR3 is 12 residues long. The CDR3 sequence is CASSDNNYGYTF. CDR3 nucleotides: TGCGCCAGCAGTGACAATAACTATGGCTACACCTTC.

The chain couples TRBV7-2 to TRBJ1-5; 7 positions match TRBD1. The CDR3 is made up of 14 amino acids. The trim removed 0 bases at V and 5 bases at J, leaving 1 base unmatched. CDR1 is SGHTA and CDR2 is FQGNSA in the germline V gene. CDR3 sequence reads: CASSLATGDQPQHF. The CDR3 DNA is TGTGCCAGCAGCTTAGCCACAGGGGATCAGCCCCAGCATTTT.